Given below is one T cell receptor beta chain in context. The sample originates from a study of T cells after yellow fever vaccination. As for the study in general: Fractions of low cell number were prepared using SMART-Seq v4 Ultra Low Input.

The V gene lost 8 bases and the J gene lost 2 bases, with 10 bases spanning the gap. Germline CDR1 SGHDN, CDR2 FVKESK. The CDR3 runs 12 residues. Production of TCR cDNA was by 5'RACE template switching, which also added a universal primer site and UMIs. A single record per CDR3 protein comes from TCRdb applying MiXCR to the 5' RACE reads. The sample holds about 94,000 distinct CDR3 sequences, over 8% seen once. Findings and limits, study-wide: Weaker overall, the secondary response nonetheless peaked faster (day 5 versus 15). Of the clonotypes, a small share occurred in both CD4 and CD8 compartments.

This receptor was obtained from a man aged 18 to 30 who received the YFV17D yellow fever vaccine. V is TRBV14 and J is TRBJ2-7; D is unresolved. The material was CD8+ T cells not binding an NS4B(214-222) dextramer, sorted from PBMCs, obtained around 16 days after the first yellow fever vaccination. Here the CDR3 DNA reads TGTGCCAGCGGTAGGACCACCTACGAGCAGTACGTC. This encodes CASGRTTYEQYV.